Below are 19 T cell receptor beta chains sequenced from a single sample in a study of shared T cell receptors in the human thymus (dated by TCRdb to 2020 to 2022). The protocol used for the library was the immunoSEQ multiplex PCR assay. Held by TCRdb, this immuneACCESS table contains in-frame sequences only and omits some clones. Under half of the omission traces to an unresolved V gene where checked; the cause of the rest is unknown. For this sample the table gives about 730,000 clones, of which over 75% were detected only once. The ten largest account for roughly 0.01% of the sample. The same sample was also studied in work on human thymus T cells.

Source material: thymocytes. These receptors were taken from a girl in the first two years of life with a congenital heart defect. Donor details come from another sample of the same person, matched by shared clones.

The CDR3 is CASSQNRGSYEQYF. The CDR3 DNA reads as TGTGCCAGCAGTCAGAATCGGGGATCCTACGAGCAGTACTTC. This chain uses TRBV28 with TRBJ2-7; perhaps TRBD2 as D (5 bases). CDR3 length equals 14 residues. V dropped 5 bases and J dropped 1 base, with 12 bases sitting between them. Looked up from germline, CDR1 is MDHEN and CDR2 is SYDVKM.

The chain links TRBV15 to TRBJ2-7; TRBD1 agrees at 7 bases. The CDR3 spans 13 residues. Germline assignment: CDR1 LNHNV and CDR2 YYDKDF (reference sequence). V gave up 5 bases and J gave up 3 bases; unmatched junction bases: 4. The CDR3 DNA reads TGTGCCACCAGCGGGGGACAGCTCTACGAGCAGTACTTC. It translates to CATSGGQLYEQYF.

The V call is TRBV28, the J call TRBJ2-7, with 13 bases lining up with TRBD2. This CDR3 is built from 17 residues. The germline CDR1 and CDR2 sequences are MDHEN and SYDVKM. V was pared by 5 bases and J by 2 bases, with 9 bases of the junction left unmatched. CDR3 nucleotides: TGTGCCAGCAGTCGCCCGGGACTAGCGGGGTCCCCCTACGAGCAGTACTTC. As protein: CASSRPGLAGSPYEQYF.

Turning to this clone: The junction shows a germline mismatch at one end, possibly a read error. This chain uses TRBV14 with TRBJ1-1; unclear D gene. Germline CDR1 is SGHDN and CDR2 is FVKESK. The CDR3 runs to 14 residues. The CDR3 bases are TGTGACAGCAGCAAACAGAAATTGAACACTGAAGCTTTCTTT. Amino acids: CDSSKQKLNTEAFF.

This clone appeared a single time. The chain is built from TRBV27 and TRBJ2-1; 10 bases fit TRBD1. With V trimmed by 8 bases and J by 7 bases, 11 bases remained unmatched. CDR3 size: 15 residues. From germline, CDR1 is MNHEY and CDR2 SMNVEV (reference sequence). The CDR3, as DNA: TGTGCCAGCTCCGTAGACAGGGGGCAGAGGAATGAGCAGTTCTTC. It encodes CASSVDRGQRNEQFF.

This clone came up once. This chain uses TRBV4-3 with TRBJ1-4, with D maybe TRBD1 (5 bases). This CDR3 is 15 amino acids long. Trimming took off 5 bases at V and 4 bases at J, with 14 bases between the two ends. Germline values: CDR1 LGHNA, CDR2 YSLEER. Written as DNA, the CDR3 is TGCGCCAGCAGCGTACGGGAGGGACGTAATGAAAAACTGTTTTTT. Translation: CASSVREGRNEKLFF.

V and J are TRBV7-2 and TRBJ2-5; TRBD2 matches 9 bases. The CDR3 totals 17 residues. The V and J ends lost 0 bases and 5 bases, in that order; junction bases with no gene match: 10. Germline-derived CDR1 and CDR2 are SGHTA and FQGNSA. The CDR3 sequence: CASSLAARGGLFETQYF. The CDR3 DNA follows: TGTGCCAGCAGCTTAGCGGCGCGGGGGGGCCTGTTTGAGACCCAGTACTTC. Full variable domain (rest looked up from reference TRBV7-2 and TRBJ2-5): GAGVSQSPSNKVTEKGKDVELRCDPISGHTALYWYRQSLGQGLEFLIYFQGNSAPDKSGLPSDRFSAERTGGSVSTLTIQRTQQEDSAVYLCASSLAARGGLFETQYFGPGTRLLVL.

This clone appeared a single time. The CDR3 region is CASTPGHYNSPLHF. The CDR3, as DNA: TGTGCCAGTACCCCAGGTCACTATAATTCACCCCTCCACTTT. The chain carries TRBV19 and TRBJ1-6; no clear D gene. CDR3 length: 14 residues. In germline, CDR1 is LNHDA, CDR2 SQIVND (reference sequence). Trimming removed 7 bases from V and 3 bases from J, with 10 bases in between.

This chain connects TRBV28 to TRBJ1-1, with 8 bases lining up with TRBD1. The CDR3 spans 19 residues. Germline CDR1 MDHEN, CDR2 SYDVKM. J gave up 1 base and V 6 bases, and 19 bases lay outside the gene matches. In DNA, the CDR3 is TGTGCCAGCAGACGTCCCGGGACAGGCCCAGTCGTAGGGAACACTGAAGCTTTCTTT. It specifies CASRRPGTGPVVGNTEAFF.

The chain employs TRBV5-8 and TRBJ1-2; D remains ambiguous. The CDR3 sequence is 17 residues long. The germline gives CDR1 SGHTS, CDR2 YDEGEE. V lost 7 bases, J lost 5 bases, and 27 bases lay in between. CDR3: CASPERPTLGVGYGYTF. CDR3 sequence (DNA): TGTGCCAGCCCGGAACGGCCAACCCTCGGGGTGGGGTATGGCTACACCTTC.

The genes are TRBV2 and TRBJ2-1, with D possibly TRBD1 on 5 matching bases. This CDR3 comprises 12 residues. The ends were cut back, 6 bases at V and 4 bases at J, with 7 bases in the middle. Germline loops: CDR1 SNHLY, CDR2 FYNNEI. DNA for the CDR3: TGTGCCAGCAGCTCAGGGTACAATGAGCAGTTCTTC. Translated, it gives CASSSGYNEQFF.

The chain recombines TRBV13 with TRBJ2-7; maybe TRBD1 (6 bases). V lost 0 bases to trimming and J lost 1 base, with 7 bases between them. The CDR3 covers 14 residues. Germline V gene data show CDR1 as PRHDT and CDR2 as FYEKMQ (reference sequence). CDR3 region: CASSLGDSSYEQYF. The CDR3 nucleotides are TGTGCCAGCAGCTTAGGGGACAGTTCCTACGAGCAGTACTTC.

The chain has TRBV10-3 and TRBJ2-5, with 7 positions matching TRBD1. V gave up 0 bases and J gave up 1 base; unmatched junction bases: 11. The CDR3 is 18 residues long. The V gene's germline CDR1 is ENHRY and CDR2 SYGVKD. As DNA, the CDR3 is TGTGCCATCAGTGAGTCGATGGGCACAGGGGTCCTCCAAGAGACCCAGTACTTC. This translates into CAISESMGTGVLQETQYF.

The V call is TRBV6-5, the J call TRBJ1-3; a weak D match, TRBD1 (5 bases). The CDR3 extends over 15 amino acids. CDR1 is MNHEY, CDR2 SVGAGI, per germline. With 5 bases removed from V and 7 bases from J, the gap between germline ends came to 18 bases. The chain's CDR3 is CASSPDRNASNTIYF. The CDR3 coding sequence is TGTGCCAGCAGTCCTGACAGAAACGCGTCCAACACCATATATTTT.

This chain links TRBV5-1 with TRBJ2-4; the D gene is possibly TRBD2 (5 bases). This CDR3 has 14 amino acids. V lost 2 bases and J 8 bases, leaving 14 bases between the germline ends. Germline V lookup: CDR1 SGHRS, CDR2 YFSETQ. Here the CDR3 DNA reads TGCGCCAGCAGCTTTGCCGGGGTGGAGGACATTCAGTACTTC. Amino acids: CASSFAGVEDIQYF.

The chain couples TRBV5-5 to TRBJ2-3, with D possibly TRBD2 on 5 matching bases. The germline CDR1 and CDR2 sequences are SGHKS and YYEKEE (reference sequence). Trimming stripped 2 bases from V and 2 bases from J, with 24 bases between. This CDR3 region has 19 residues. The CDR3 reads CASSLKYVGTRTITDTQYF. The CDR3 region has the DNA TGTGCCAGCAGCTTAAAGTACGTTGGAACTAGAACGATCACAGATACGCAGTATTTT.

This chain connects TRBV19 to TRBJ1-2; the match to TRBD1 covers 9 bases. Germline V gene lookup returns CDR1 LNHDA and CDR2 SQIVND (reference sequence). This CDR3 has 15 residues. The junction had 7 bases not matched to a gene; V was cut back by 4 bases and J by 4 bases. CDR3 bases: TGTGCCAGTAGTACCCGGGACAGGGACCCCTATGGCTACACCTTC. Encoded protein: CASSTRDRDPYGYTF.

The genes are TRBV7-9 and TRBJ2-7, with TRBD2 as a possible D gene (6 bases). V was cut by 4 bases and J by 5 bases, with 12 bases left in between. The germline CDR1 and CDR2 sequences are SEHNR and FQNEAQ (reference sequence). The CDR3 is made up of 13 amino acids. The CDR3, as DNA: TGTGCCAGCAGCTCCCTGGGAGGCGACGAGCAGTACTTC. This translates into CASSSLGGDEQYF.

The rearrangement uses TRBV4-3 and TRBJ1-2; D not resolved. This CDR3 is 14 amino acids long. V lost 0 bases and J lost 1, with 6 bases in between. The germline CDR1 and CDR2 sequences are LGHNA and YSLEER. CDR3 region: CASSQDRLNYGYTF. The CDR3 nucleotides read TGCGCCAGCAGCCAAGATAGACTTAACTATGGCTACACCTTC.